These 23 T cell receptor beta chains were sequenced from one sample in a study of cytomegalovirus exposure and HLA in healthy donors. A multiplex PCR was run with 60 Vbeta primers and 13 Jbeta primers. Profiling relied on immunoSEQ multiplex PCR, and the TCRdb table lists in-frame clones only, not all of them. The data show 210,000 or so clones, about 77% seen once. The material sequenced was PBMCs. The receptors were gathered from a boy younger than 18 in good health and CMV-seronegative.

This clone was detected only once. The gene calls are TRBV6-5 and TRBJ1-2; unclear D gene. Trimming pared 6 bases from V and 0 bases from J, leaving 11 bases between. CDR3 length: 14 amino acids. Per germline, CDR1 MNHEY and CDR2 SVGAGI. CDR3 bases: TGTGCCAGCAGCCCGCACGGGACTAACTATGGCTACACCTTC. Translating it yields CASSPHGTNYGYTF.

In its sample, this clone was seen a few times. The chain has TRBV27 and TRBJ2-7; 7 positions match TRBD1. This CDR3 is built from 16 residues. With V trimmed by 3 bases and J by 7 bases, 15 bases remained unmatched. Germline values: CDR1 MNHEY, CDR2 SMNVEV (reference sequence). In DNA form, the CDR3 reads TGTGCCAGCAGTTTCCAAGGACAGGCCCCGGCTGGGGAGCAGTACTTC. Residues: CASSFQGQAPAGEQYF.

J is TRBJ1-2 and V is TRBV6-5, with D possibly TRBD1 on 5 matching bases. Germline V gives CDR1 MNHEY, CDR2 SVGAGI. The CDR3 covers 13 residues. V lost 6 bases and J lost 7, with 15 bases in between. CDR3 sequence: CASRGTPTSGYTF. In nucleotides, the CDR3 is TGTGCCAGCAGGGGGACTCCTACGAGTGGCTACACCTTC.

V is TRBV6-5 and J is TRBJ1-4; 11 nucleotides align to TRBD1. The CDR3 sequence is 14 residues long. V was pared by 4 bases and J by 8 bases, with 3 bases of the junction left unmatched. In germline, CDR1 is MNHEY, CDR2 SVGAGI. In DNA, the CDR3 is TGTGCCAGCAGTTGGACAGGGGGCGCCGAAAAACTGTTTTTT. Its protein is CASSWTGGAEKLFF.

This chain uses TRBV6-1 with TRBJ2-7; no firm D call. The CDR3 runs 15 residues. V gave up 7 bases and J gave up 2 bases, with 18 bases separating them. Germline loops: CDR1 MNHNS, CDR2 SASEGT. CDR3 nucleotides: TGTGCCAGCACCCCCTTTGAGGCTTCAACCTACGAGCAGTACTTC. Its protein product is CASTPFEASTYEQYF.

The chain employs TRBV9 and TRBJ2-7, with 9 bases fitting TRBD2. Per germline, CDR1 SGDLS and CDR2 YYNGEE. V shed 0 bases and J 4 bases; nucleotides not matched to a gene: 5. The CDR3 sequence is 15 residues long. The CDR3 reads CASSVGGLASYEQYF. In DNA form, the CDR3 reads TGTGCCAGCAGCGTAGGGGGACTAGCATCGTACGAGCAGTACTTC.

The gene calls are TRBV27 and TRBJ2-1; weak D call: TRBD2 (6 bases). Germline assignment: CDR1 MNHEY and CDR2 SMNVEV (reference sequence). The CDR3 is 14 amino acids. Between the trimmed V and J ends, which lost 6 bases and 3 bases, there was a span of 12 bases. The CDR3 DNA sequence: TGTGCCAGCAGGGCCGGACTACTCTACAATGAGCAGTTCTTC. As protein: CASRAGLLYNEQFF.

The chain joins TRBV6-5 to TRBJ1-1, with D possibly matching TRBD1 (6 bases). Trimming pared 6 bases from V and 2 bases from J, leaving 7 bases between. Germline-derived CDR1 and CDR2 are MNHEY and SVGAGI. This CDR3 spans 12 amino acids. The CDR3 DNA sequence: TGTGCCAGCAGGGACAGAAACACTGAAGCTTTCTTT. Its translation: CASRDRNTEAFF.

The rearrangement joins TRBV27 to TRBJ2-6; tentative D call: TRBD2 (5 bases). Germline CDR1 MNHEY, CDR2 SMNVEV (reference sequence). V lost 3 bases and J 4 bases, leaving 16 bases between the germline ends. The CDR3 length is 17 residues. CDR3 protein: CASSFEGTSSGANVLTF. As DNA, the CDR3 is TGTGCCAGCAGTTTCGAGGGCACTAGTTCCGGGGCCAACGTCCTGACTTTC.

The chain links TRBV6-1 to TRBJ1-5, with D possibly being TRBD1 (5 bases). The V end lost 3 bases, the J end lost 0 bases, and 9 bases lay between the germline ends. CDR3 length: 15 residues. The V gene's germline CDR1 is MNHNS and CDR2 SASEGT. The chain's CDR3 is CASSEGGHSNQPQHF. The CDR3 nucleotides read TGTGCCAGCAGTGAGGGAGGACATAGCAATCAGCCCCAGCATTTT.

The rearrangement links TRBV9 to TRBJ2-1, with TRBD2 matching over 11 bases. This CDR3 has 23 amino acids. Germline trimming cut 6 bases from V and 9 bases from J; bases unmatched to any gene: 35. Per the germline V gene, CDR1 is SGDLS and CDR2 is YYNGEE. In DNA form, the CDR3 reads TGTGCCAGCATCCCACACTGGGACAGGTTCCCTAGCGGGAGGACCCACCGTTGGGGTGAGCAGTTCTTC. Protein product: CASIPHWDRFPSGRTHRWGEQFF.

The chain links TRBV7-9 to TRBJ1-5, with TRBD1 matching over 8 bases. The V gene's germline CDR1 is SEHNR and CDR2 FQNEAQ (reference sequence). The ends lost 5 bases at V and 9 bases at J; junction bases unmatched: 3. The CDR3 is 12 amino acids. The CDR3 region has the DNA TGTGCCAGCAGCAGAGGACAGGGGCCCCAGCATTTT. It translates to CASSRGQGPQHF.

The rearrangement uses TRBV7-9 and TRBJ2-3, with D maybe TRBD2 (6 bases). V was trimmed by 10 bases and J by 4 bases, leaving 18 bases between them. CDR1 and CDR2 from the germline V gene are SEHNR and FQNEAQ (reference sequence). The CDR3 loop spans 14 amino acids. The chain's CDR3 is CAIIGRGTSDTQYF. CDR3 DNA: TGTGCCATTATAGGGCGCGGGACGTCAGATACGCAGTATTTT. Combining the CDR3 with reference TRBV7-9 and TRBJ2-3 gives the whole variable domain DTGVSQNPRHKITKRGQNVTFRCDPISEHNRLYWYRQTLGQGPEFLTYFQNEAQLEKSRLLSDRFSAERPKGSFSTLEIQRTEQGDSAMYLCAIIGRGTSDTQYFGPGTRLTVL.

The CDR3 here is CASSAVRTGSTDTQYF. The CDR3 nucleotides are TGTGCCAGCAGCGCGGTTAGGACAGGGAGCACAGATACGCAGTATTTT. The chain recombines TRBV13 with TRBJ2-3; 8 bases line up with TRBD1. The germline CDR1 and CDR2 sequences are PRHDT and FYEKMQ (reference sequence). There are 16 residues in the CDR3. V gave up 5 bases and J gave up 0 bases; unmatched junction bases: 7. Full variable domain (remainder filled in from reference TRBV13 and TRBJ2-3): AAGVIQSPRHLIKEKRETATLKCYPIPRHDTVYWYQQGPGQDPQFLISFYEKMQSDKGSIPDRFSAQQFSDYHSELNMSSLELGDSALYFCASSAVRTGSTDTQYFGPGTRLTVL.

The V call is TRBV29-1, the J call TRBJ2-5; no firm D call. V was clipped by 4 bases and J by 0 bases, with 6 bases between them. Germline V gene data show CDR1 as SQVTM and CDR2 as ANQGSEA. The CDR3 has 12 residues. CDR3 loop: CSVAQYQETQYF. The CDR3 coding sequence is TGCAGCGTTGCCCAGTACCAAGAGACCCAGTACTTC.

This clone was seen a handful of times. This sequence joins TRBV11-2 and TRBJ2-7, with D possibly matching TRBD1 (5 bases). With 5 bases removed from V and 5 bases from J, the gap between germline ends came to 16 bases. This CDR3 region has 14 residues. The V gene's germline CDR1 is SGHAT and CDR2 FQNNGV. The CDR3 protein is CASSAQGGDNEQYF. CDR3 coding DNA: TGTGCCAGCAGCGCTCAGGGTGGGGATAACGAGCAGTACTTC. The full variable domain, its missing parts supplied by reference TRBV11-2 and TRBJ2-7, is EAGVAQSPRYKIIEKRQSVAFWCNPISGHATLYWYQQILGQGPKLLIQFQNNGVVDDSQLPKDRFSAERLKGVDSTLKIQPAKLEDSAVYLCASSAQGGDNEQYFGPGTRLTVT.

The J gene is TRBJ1-2, the V gene TRBV15; D uncertain. This CDR3 contains 14 residues. V was trimmed by 9 bases and J by 0 bases, leaving 14 bases between them. Germline assignment: CDR1 LNHNV and CDR2 YYDKDF (reference sequence). The CDR3 region has the DNA TGTGCCACTTCGAGGGAGTTTACTAACTATGGCTACACCTTC. The encoded protein is CATSREFTNYGYTF.

V is TRBV4-1 and J is TRBJ1-2; D is uncertain. Germline CDR1 MGHRA, CDR2 YSYEKL. Trimming took off 0 bases at V and 4 bases at J, with 12 bases between the two ends. This CDR3 spans 15 amino acids. CDR3 sequence reads: CASSQEGHFAYGYTF. CDR3 nucleotides: TGCGCCAGCAGCCAAGAGGGCCATTTCGCCTATGGCTACACCTTC.

V usage is TRBV7-2 and J usage is TRBJ2-2; 7 bases line up with TRBD1. After removal of 4 bases from V and 4 bases from J, the junction contained 3 bases not matched to a gene. Germline lookup yields CDR1 SGHTA and CDR2 FQGNSA. The CDR3 totals 14 residues. CDR3: CASSSGTATGELFF. The CDR3 region has the DNA TGTGCCAGCAGCTCAGGGACAGCCACCGGGGAGCTGTTTTTT.

V is TRBV27 and J is TRBJ2-1, with D hard to call. V was shortened by 2 bases and J by 5 bases, with 10 bases between the two germline ends. The CDR3 totals 14 residues. Germline V gene sequence: CDR1 MNHEY, CDR2 SMNVEV (reference sequence). The CDR3 DNA is TGTGCCAGCAGTTTAACGCTTCGGGACAATGAGCAGTTCTTC. This codes for CASSLTLRDNEQFF.

This clone turned up a few times. The chain is built from TRBV7-9 and TRBJ1-1; 8 bases agree with TRBD1. Germline CDR1 reads SEHNR; CDR2 reads FQNEAQ (reference sequence). The CDR3 is 15 residues long. V gave up 5 bases and J gave up 3 bases; unmatched junction bases: 8. The CDR3 protein is CASSTKTGADTEAFF. The CDR3 bases are TGTGCCAGCAGCACCAAGACAGGGGCAGACACTGAAGCTTTCTTT.

This clone was seen a handful of times. This chain links TRBV5-4 with TRBJ2-7, with D unclear. The V gene lost 0 bases and the J gene lost 0 bases, with 7 bases spanning the gap. CDR1 is SGHNT and CDR2 is YYREEE in the germline V gene (reference sequence). CDR3 size: 14 residues. In DNA, the CDR3 is TGTGCCAGCAGCTTGGACCCGGTCTCCTACGAGCAGTACTTC. Its translation: CASSLDPVSYEQYF.

This chain joins TRBV12-5 and TRBJ1-6, with a tentative D call TRBD1 (5 bases). V gave up 4 bases and J gave up 8 bases, with 15 bases separating them. CDR1 is LGHNT and CDR2 is FRNRAP in the germline V gene. The length of the CDR3 is 15 residues. The CDR3 sequence: CASGSSPTVDSPLHF. As DNA, the CDR3 is TGTGCTAGTGGTTCAAGCCCGACAGTCGATTCACCCCTCCACTTT.